This is a list of T cell receptor beta chains from one sample in a study of T and B cells in COVID-19 patients. TCRdb used MiXCR to reprocess the multiplex PCR reads, holding one entry per CDR3 protein. The sample has about 7,900 distinct CDR3 sequences; 35% to 50% are singletons. Specimen: blood. The receptors here all came from a human donor who had recovered from COVID-19. The CDR3 runs from the conserved cysteine through the conserved F or W. The order of the fields is D gene, V gene, clone size, J gene, CDR3 protein, CDR3 DNA. The D gene is left open where the match is weak. Clone size is stated in some rows and not others, as once, few, many or a class when expanded.

-	TRBV6-1	-	TRBJ2-3	CASSERQGPSYTDTQYF	TGTGCCAGCAGTGAACGTCAGGGTCCCTCATACACAGATACGCAGTATTTT
TRBD2	TRBV6-5	-	TRBJ2-3	CASSFSGGGTDTQYF	TGTGCCAGCAGTTTTAGCGGGGGGGGCACAGATACGCAGTATTTT
-	TRBV27	few	TRBJ1-6	CASSFDYNSPLHF	TGTGCCAGCAGTTTCGACTATAATTCACCCCTCCACTTT
-	TRBV6-1	few	TRBJ1-4	CASSGGGSGEKLFF	TGTGCCAGCAGTGGGGGAGGGAGCGGAGAAAAACTGTTTTTT
TRBD1	TRBV6-1	few	TRBJ2-5	CASSQTGEETQYF	TGTGCCAGCAGCCAGACAGGGGAAGAGACCCAGTACTTC
TRBD1	TRBV6-1	few	TRBJ1-4	CASSQTGVDEKLFF	TGTGCCAGCAGCCAGACAGGGGTGGATGAAAAACTGTTTTTT
TRBD1	TRBV11-3	-	TRBJ1-2	CASSLGQGASNYGYTF	TGTGCCAGCAGCTTGGGGCAGGGGGCGTCTAACTATGGCTACACCTTC
-	TRBV6-1	few	TRBJ2-2	CASSISAGELFF	TGTGCCAGCAGTATCTCTGCCGGGGAGCTGTTTTTT
-	TRBV6-5	few	TRBJ1-1	CASSGGRIRNTEAFF	TGTGCCAGCAGCGGAGGGCGCATCCGGAACACTGAAGCTTTCTTT
TRBD2	TRBV7-2	-	TRBJ2-3	CASSPPGGLAGGLGDTQYF	TGTGCCAGCAGCCCTCCAGGCGGTCTAGCGGGGGGGTTAGGAGATACGCAGTATTTT
-	TRBV10-3	-	TRBJ2-3	CAISGRAGEDTQYF	TGTGCCATCAGTGGGAGGGCCGGTGAGGATACGCAGTATTTT
-	TRBV27	-	TRBJ1-2	CASSPRVGGYTF	TGTGCCAGCAGTCCCCGGGTGGGCGGCTACACCTTC
-	TRBV6-1	-	TRBJ2-3	CASSPRQANTDTQYF	TGTGCCAGCAGTCCCCGACAGGCGAACACAGATACGCAGTATTTT
TRBD2	TRBV6-5	few	TRBJ2-3	CASSRLAGLFTDTQYF	TGTGCCAGCAGTCGACTAGCGGGGCTCTTCACAGATACGCAGTATTTT
-	TRBV11-3	-	TRBJ2-7	CASSLIGYEQYF	TGTGCCAGCAGCTTGATAGGCTACGAGCAGTACTTC
-	TRBV29-1	-	TRBJ1-2	CSVEVGALGYTF	TGCAGCGTTGAAGTCGGGGCCCTAGGCTACACCTTC
-	TRBV6-5	-	TRBJ2-2	CASSPRHRGASNTGELFF	TGTGCCAGCAGTCCCCGGCACCGGGGGGCTTCGAACACCGGGGAGCTGTTTTTT
-	TRBV6-2/TRBV6-3	-	TRBJ1-2	CASRPQENYGYTF	TGTGCCAGCAGACCACAGGAAAACTATGGCTACACCTTC
-	TRBV4-3	-	TRBJ2-4	CASSQGGASAKNIQYF	TGCGCCAGCAGCCAAGGGGGGGCGTCAGCCAAAAACATTCAGTACTTC
TRBD2	TRBV6-5	-	TRBJ2-7	CASRRGLAGPYEQYF	TGTGCCAGCAGAAGGGGACTAGCGGGACCTTACGAGCAGTACTTC
-	TRBV5-6	few	TRBJ2-1	CASSLPVGKRIRDHEQFF	TGTGCCAGCAGCTTGCCGGTGGGAAAGCGAATAAGGGACCATGAGCAGTTCTTC
-	TRBV5-4	few	TRBJ2-1	CASSGVAYNEQFF	TGTGCCAGCAGCGGGGTAGCTTACAATGAGCAGTTCTTC
-	TRBV10-3	few	TRBJ1-4	CAISESRVATNEKLFF	TGTGCCATCAGTGAGTCAAGGGTTGCAACTAATGAAAAACTGTTTTTT
-	TRBV4-2	-	TRBJ1-5	CASSQDPGAFNQPQHF	TGTGCCAGCAGCCAAGACCCAGGGGCCTTTAATCAGCCCCAGCATTTT
TRBD1	TRBV29-1	-	TRBJ1-2	CSAGTGREHGYTF	TGCAGCGCAGGGACAGGGCGGGAGCATGGCTACACCTTC
-	TRBV6-5	-	TRBJ2-1	CASGGRGSYNEQFF	TGTGCCAGCGGGGGTAGGGGCTCCTACAATGAGCAGTTCTTC
-	TRBV6-5	-	TRBJ2-5	CASGGQLNQETQYF	TGTGCCAGCGGCGGACAGTTGAACCAAGAGACCCAGTACTTC
TRBD1	TRBV19	-	TRBJ1-2	CASSTAGGYGYTF	TGTGCCAGTAGTACCGCAGGGGGCTATGGCTACACCTTC
-	TRBV19	-	TRBJ1-4	CASTGGATLRGEKLFF	TGTGCCAGTACCGGGGGGGCCACCCTTCGGGGGGAAAAACTGTTTTTT
-	TRBV11-1	few	TRBJ1-1	CASSLVSGGATEAFF	TGTGCCAGCAGCTTAGTCTCGGGGGGTGCAACTGAAGCTTTCTTT
TRBD2	TRBV30	-	TRBJ2-7	CAWSRLAGATEQYF	TGTGCCTGGAGTCGGCTAGCGGGGGCTACCGAGCAGTACTTC
TRBD1	TRBV19	-	TRBJ1-5	CASSKRGQGWNNQPQHF	TGTGCCAGTAGTAAGAGGGGACAGGGGTGGAACAATCAGCCCCAGCATTTT
-	TRBV15	-	TRBJ2-7	CATSPQGLGEQYF	TGTGCCACCAGTCCGCAGGGTTTGGGCGAGCAGTACTTC
-	TRBV6-5	few	TRBJ1-3	CASSYSSGNTIYF	TGTGCCAGCAGTTACAGTTCTGGAAACACCATATATTTT
-	TRBV10-3	-	TRBJ2-7	CAISDTDYEQYF	TGTGCCATCAGTGATACGGACTACGAGCAGTACTTC
-	TRBV19	few	TRBJ1-1	CASSTQRGTEAFF	TGTGCCAGTAGTACCCAGAGGGGCACTGAAGCTTTCTTT
-	TRBV12-3/TRBV12-4	-	TRBJ1-5	CASSSHRNEDNQPQHF	TGTGCCAGCAGTTCCCACAGGAATGAGGACAATCAGCCCCAGCATTTT
TRBD2	TRBV29-1	-	TRBJ2-2	CSVGGGGFGGGPGELFF	TGCAGCGTTGGAGGAGGGGGGTTCGGCGGGGGGCCCGGGGAGCTGTTTTTT
TRBD1	TRBV6-6	-	TRBJ1-1	CASRDRGGETEAFF	TGTGCCAGCAGGGACAGGGGTGGGGAGACTGAAGCTTTCTTT
-	TRBV11-3	medium-sized	TRBJ2-4	CASSSLDRWSVQNIQYF	TGTGCCAGCAGCTCACTCGACAGGTGGTCGGTCCAAAACATTCAGTACTTC